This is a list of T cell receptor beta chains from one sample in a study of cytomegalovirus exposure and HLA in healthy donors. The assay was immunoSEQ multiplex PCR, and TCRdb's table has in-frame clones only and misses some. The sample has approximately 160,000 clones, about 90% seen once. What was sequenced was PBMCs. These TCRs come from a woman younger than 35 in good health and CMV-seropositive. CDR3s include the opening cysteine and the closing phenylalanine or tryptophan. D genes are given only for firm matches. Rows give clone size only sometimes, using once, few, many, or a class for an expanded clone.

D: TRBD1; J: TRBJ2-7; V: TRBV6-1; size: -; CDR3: CASSPRTGVGEQYF; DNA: TGTGCCAGCAGTCCCAGGACAGGGGTTGGCGAGCAGTACTTC
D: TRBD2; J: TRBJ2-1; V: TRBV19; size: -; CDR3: CASSFGGDLTYNEQFF; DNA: TGTGCCAGTAGTTTTGGGGGGGACTTGACCTACAATGAGCAGTTCTTC
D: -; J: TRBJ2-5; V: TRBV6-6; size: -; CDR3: CASSKQGEETQYF; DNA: TGTGCCAGCAGTAAACAGGGCGAAGAGACCCAGTACTTC
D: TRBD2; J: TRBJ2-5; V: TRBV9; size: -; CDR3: CASSVGLAGPRESQETQYF; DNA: TGTGCCAGCAGCGTCGGACTAGCGGGACCCCGGGAAAGCCAAGAGACCCAGTACTTC
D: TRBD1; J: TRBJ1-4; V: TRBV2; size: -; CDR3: CASSDRGPNEKLFF; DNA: TGTGCCAGCAGTGACAGGGGGCCGAACGAAAAACTGTTTTTT
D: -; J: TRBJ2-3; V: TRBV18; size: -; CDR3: CASSPLRGTDTQYF; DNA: TGTGCCAGCTCGCCCCTCCGAGGAACAGATACGCAGTATTTT
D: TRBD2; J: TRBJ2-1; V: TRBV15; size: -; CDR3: CATSKELAGENEQFF; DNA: TGTGCCACCAGCAAGGAATTAGCGGGTGAGAATGAGCAGTTCTTC
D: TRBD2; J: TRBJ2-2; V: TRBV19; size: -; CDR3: CASSTGVERGGSTGELFF; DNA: TGTGCCAGTAGTACCGGGGTGGAACGGGGGGGCAGCACCGGGGAGCTGTTTTTT
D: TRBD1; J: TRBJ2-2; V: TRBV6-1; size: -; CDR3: CASTNHRGAGELFF; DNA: TGTGCCAGCACTAACCACAGGGGGGCCGGGGAGCTGTTTTTT
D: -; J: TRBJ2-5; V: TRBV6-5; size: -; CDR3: CASSYSGGAEETQYF; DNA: TGTGCCAGCAGTTACTCTGGGGGGGCGGAGGAGACCCAGTACTTC
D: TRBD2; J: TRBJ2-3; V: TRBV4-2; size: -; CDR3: CASSQDESTSGITDTQYF; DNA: TGTGCCAGCAGCCAAGATGAATCGACTAGCGGGATCACAGATACGCAGTATTTT
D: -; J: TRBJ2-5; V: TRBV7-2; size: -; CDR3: CASSPNFGETQYF; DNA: TGTGCCAGCAGCCCGAACTTCGGGGAGACCCAGTACTTC
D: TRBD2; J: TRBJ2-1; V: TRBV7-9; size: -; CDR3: CASSLGAGGLGEQFF; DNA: TGTGCCAGCAGCTTAGGGGCGGGAGGGCTAGGTGAGCAGTTCTTC
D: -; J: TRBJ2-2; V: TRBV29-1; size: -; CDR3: CSLNALQGSGGELFF; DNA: TGCAGCCTCAACGCCCTGCAGGGGTCGGGCGGGGAGCTGTTTTTT
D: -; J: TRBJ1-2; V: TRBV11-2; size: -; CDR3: CASSLADSASYGYTF; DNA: TGTGCCAGCAGCTTAGCTGACTCTGCGTCGTATGGCTACACCTTC
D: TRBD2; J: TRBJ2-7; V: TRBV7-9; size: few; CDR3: CASSPKGLAGPYEQYF; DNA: TGTGCCAGCAGCCCCAAAGGACTAGCGGGGCCCTACGAGCAGTACTTC
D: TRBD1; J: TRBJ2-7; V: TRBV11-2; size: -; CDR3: CASSSPLGQGNYEQYF; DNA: TGTGCCAGCAGCTCCCCCTTGGGACAGGGGAACTACGAGCAGTACTTC
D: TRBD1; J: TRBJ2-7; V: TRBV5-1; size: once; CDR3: CASSLVRDRVAEQYF; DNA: TGCGCCAGCAGCTTGGTGAGGGACAGGGTAGCGGAGCAGTACTTC
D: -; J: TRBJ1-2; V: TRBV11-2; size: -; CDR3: CASSLGTGDYGYTF; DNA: TGTGCCAGCAGCTTGGGGACGGGGGACTATGGCTACACCTTC
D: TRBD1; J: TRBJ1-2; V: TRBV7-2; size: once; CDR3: CASSFSDRGNYGYTF; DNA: TGTGCCAGCAGCTTTTCTGACAGGGGGAACTATGGCTACACCTTC
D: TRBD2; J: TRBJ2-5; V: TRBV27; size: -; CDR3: CASSSRQVTRLAGGGKTQYF; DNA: TGTGCCAGCAGTTCGAGACAGGTTACGCGACTAGCGGGAGGGGGCAAGACCCAGTACTTC
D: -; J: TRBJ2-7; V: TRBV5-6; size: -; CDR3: CASSSSSYEQYF; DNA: TGTGCCAGCAGCTCGAGCTCCTACGAGCAGTACTTC
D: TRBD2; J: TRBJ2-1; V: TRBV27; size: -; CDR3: CASSLRTSGEEQFF; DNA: TGTGCCAGCAGTTTAAGAACTAGCGGAGAAGAGCAGTTCTTC
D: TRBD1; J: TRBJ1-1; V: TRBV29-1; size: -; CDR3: CSIRQGTEAFF; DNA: TGCAGCATCCGACAGGGGACTGAAGCTTTCTTT
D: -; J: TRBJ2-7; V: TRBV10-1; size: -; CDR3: CASSGGASYEQYF; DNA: TGCGCCAGCAGCGGGGGTGCGTCCTACGAGCAGTACTTC
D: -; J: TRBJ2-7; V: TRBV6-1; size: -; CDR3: CASSEVGRGYEQYF; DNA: TGTGCCAGCAGTGAAGTGGGCAGGGGCTACGAGCAGTACTTC
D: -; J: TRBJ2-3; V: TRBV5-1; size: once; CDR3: CASSLGLNTDTQYF; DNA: TGCGCCAGCAGCTTGGGGCTTAACACAGATACGCAGTATTTT
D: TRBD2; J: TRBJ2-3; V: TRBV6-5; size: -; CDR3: CASSLGTSGVDTQYF; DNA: TGTGCCAGCAGTTTAGGGACTAGCGGGGTAGATACGCAGTATTTT
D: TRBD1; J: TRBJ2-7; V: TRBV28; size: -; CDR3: CASSLPVAGGFTYEQYF; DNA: TGTGCCAGCAGTTTACCTGTCGCAGGGGGTTTCACCTACGAGCAGTACTTC
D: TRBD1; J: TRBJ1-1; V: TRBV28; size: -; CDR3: CASVGDRVSSGGGAFF; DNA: TGTGCCAGCGTGGGGGACAGGGTCTCCTCCGGAGGTGGGGCTTTCTTT
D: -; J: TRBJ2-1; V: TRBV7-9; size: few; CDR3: CASRPKPGLTYNEQFF; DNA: TGTGCCAGCAGGCCTAAGCCGGGACTCACCTACAATGAGCAGTTCTTC
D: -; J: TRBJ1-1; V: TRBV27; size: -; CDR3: CASSLSTAARPTEAFF; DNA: TGTGCCAGCAGTTTAAGTACAGCCGCCCGCCCCACTGAAGCTTTCTTT
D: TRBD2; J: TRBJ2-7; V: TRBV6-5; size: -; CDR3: CASSLAGVSYEQYF; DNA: TGTGCCAGCAGCCTAGCGGGAGTGAGCTACGAGCAGTACTTC
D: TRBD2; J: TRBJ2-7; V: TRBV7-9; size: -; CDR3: CASSFAQREDKQYF; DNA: TGTGCCAGCAGCTTCGCCCAGCGGGAGGACAAGCAGTACTTC
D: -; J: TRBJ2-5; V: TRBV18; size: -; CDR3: CASSRGLGQETQYF; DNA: TGTGCCAGCTCCCGGGGACTGGGCCAAGAGACCCAGTACTTC
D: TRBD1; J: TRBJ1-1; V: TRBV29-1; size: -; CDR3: CSVGQGARAFF; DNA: TGCAGCGTTGGACAGGGGGCGAGGGCTTTCTTT
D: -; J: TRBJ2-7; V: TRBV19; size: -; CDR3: CASSIRGNYEQYF; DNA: TGTGCCAGTAGTATCCGCGGGAACTACGAGCAGTACTTC
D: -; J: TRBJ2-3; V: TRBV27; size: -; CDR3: CASSFGAGSSPDTQYF; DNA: TGTGCCAGCAGTTTCGGGGCGGGATCTAGCCCAGATACGCAGTATTTT
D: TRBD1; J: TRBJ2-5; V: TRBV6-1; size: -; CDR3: CASSRGQGAGETQYF; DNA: TGTGCCAGCAGTAGGGGACAGGGGGCGGGAGAGACCCAGTACTTC
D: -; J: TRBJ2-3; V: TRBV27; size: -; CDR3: CASREARDWGTDTQYF; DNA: TGTGCCAGCAGAGAAGCCCGGGACTGGGGCACAGATACGCAGTATTTT
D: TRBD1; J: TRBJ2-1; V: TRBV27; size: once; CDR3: CASSSPGTGVTMQQFF; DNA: TGTGCCAGCAGTTCCCCCGGGACAGGGGTTACAATGCAGCAGTTCTTC
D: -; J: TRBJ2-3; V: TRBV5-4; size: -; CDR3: CASSRILVSTTDTQYF; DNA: TGTGCCAGCAGCCGGATACTAGTTTCGACCACAGATACGCAGTATTTT
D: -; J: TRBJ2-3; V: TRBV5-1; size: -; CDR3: CASSLVQNPDTQYF; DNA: TGCGCCAGCAGCTTGGTTCAGAACCCAGATACGCAGTATTTT
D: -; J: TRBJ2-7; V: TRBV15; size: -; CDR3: CATNPAGHEQYF; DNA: TGTGCCACCAACCCGGCGGGACACGAGCAGTACTTC
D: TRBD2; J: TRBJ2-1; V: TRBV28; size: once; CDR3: CASSLRSGTLYNEQFF; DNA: TGTGCCAGCAGTTTAAGGAGCGGGACCCTCTACAATGAGCAGTTCTTC
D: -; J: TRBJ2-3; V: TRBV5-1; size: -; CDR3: CASSQTGPRTDTQYF; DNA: TGCGCCAGCAGTCAAACAGGCCCGCGGACAGATACGCAGTATTTT
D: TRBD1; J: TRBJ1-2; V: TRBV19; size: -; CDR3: CASSLQTGGYGYTF; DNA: TGTGCCAGTAGTCTACAGACAGGGGGCTATGGCTACACCTTC
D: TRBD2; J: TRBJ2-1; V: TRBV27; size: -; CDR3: CASGGTSGNEQFF; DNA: TGTGCCAGCGGGGGGACTAGCGGCAATGAGCAGTTCTTC
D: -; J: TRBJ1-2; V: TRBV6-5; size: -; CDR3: CASGWPGRDYGYTF; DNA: TGTGCCAGCGGATGGCCTGGCAGGGACTATGGCTACACCTTC
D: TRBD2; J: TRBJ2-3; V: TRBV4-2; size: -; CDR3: CASSPNEVAGGNTQYF; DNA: TGTGCCAGCAGCCCGAACGAGGTAGCGGGGGGTAATACGCAGTATTTT
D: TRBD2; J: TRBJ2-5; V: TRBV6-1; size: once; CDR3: CASSAERGETQYF; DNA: TGTGCCAGCAGTGCAGAGCGGGGGGAGACCCAGTACTTC
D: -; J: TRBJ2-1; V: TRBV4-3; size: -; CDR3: CASSQEVGVGWDEQFF; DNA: TGCGCCAGCAGCCAAGAAGTGGGAGTAGGTTGGGATGAGCAGTTCTTC
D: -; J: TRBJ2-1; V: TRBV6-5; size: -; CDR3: CASSYGEEQFF; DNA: TGTGCCAGCAGTTATGGAGAGGAGCAGTTCTTC
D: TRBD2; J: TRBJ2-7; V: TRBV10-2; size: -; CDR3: CASRVTSGAYEQYF; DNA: TGCGCCAGCAGGGTGACTAGCGGAGCCTACGAGCAGTACTTC
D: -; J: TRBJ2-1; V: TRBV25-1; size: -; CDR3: CASSQPRDNEQFF; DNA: TGTGCCAGCAGCCAACCCCGGGACAATGAGCAGTTCTTC
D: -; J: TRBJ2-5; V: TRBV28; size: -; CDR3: CASSSLLGGMETQYF; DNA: TGTGCCAGCAGTTCCCTTCTGGGAGGTATGGAGACCCAGTACTTC
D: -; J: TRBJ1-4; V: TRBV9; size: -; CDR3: CASSAAGFEEKLFF; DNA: TGTGCCAGCAGCGCCGCGGGGTTTGAAGAAAAACTGTTTTTT
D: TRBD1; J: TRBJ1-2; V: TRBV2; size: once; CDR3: CASSSRTGGAYGYTF; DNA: TGTGCCAGCAGCTCCAGGACAGGGGGGGCCTATGGCTACACCTTC